The TCR beta chain under discussion was sequenced for a study of cytotoxic CD8 clonotypes in ibrutinib-treated CLL. Background on the study: Response samples came after a median roughly 11 months of treatment, range 6 to 36. General study points: Private clonotypes, not public ones, expanded at ibrutinib response. The study sampled sustained-remission and progressing patients at different times. Clonality was elevated at ibrutinib response and had returned toward baseline at progression.

On this clone: Its antigen is unknown.

V trimming: 4 bases; J trimming: 1 base; junction bases outside the gene matches: 9. The CDR3 totals 16 residues. The germline V gene has CDR1 SGHRS and CDR2 YFSETQ. TCRdb keeps only in-frame clones here, not all; method: immunoSEQ multiplex PCR. The table shows 130,000 to 150,000 clones, with around three quarters occurring only once. The specimen was PBMCs, collected after 12 months of ibrutinib treatment. The clonotype originates from a human donor with chronic lymphocytic leukemia. The chain carries TRBV5-1 and TRBJ2-7, with TRBD2 matching over 9 bases. CDR3 DNA sequence: TGCGCCAGCAGCAGCGGGCTAGCGGGACGTTCCTACGAGCAGTACTTC. Protein product: CASSSGLAGRSYEQYF.